This TCR beta chain was sequenced for a study of OX40 agonist ivuxolimab in advanced cancers. Regarding the study as a whole: Doses of 0.1 to 3.0 mg/kg were accompanied by clonal expansion of CD4+ and CD8+ blood T cells by week 6.

To note about this clone: Its antigen remains unidentified.

The data were produced by immunoSEQ multiplex PCR, yet TCRdb's version contains in-frame clones alone and is incomplete. The profile shows roughly 80,000 clones, around 88% of them singletons. The V and J ends lost 0 bases and 1 base, in that order; junction bases with no gene match: 2. CDR3 size: 15 residues. Germline V lookup: CDR1 MRHNA, CDR2 SNTAGT. The source material was CD4+ or CD8+ T cells sorted from blood, sampled in a trial of the OX40 agonist ivuxolimab. The rearrangement links TRBV6-4 to TRBJ1-1; 7 nucleotides line up with TRBD1. This TCR derives from an adult with an advanced solid tumor such as melanoma, head and neck, liver or kidney cancer. The CDR3 DNA is TGTGCCAGCAGTGACTCGAACAGGGGGAACACTGAAGCTTTCTTT. It translates to CASSDSNRGNTEAFF.